The clone carrying this TCR beta chain has just a few counts. Its antigen remains unknown. The use of a sample-barcoded 5' primer and a J-beta primer mix characterized a second PCR of roughly 6 to 11 cycles. Every cDNA was tagged by a template-switch adaptor with 12 random nucleotides. TCRdb analysed the 5' RACE reads with MiXCR anew, one entry per CDR3 protein. The sample contains hundreds of thousands of distinct CDR3 sequences, under 30% of which appear only once. The germline V gene has CDR1 SGHVS and CDR2 FQNEAQ. V was clipped by 3 bases and J by 7 bases, with 12 bases between them. The length of the CDR3 is 13 residues. This specimen comes from a study of blood T cells in healthy people across ages. Study-wide points: Per-million-T-cell TCR beta diversity fell roughly linearly with age.

It was about 9.4 milliliters of peripheral blood that were drawn from each donor. This receptor was taken from an elderly woman in good health. The gene calls are TRBV7-8 and TRBJ1-2; D remains ambiguous. Sequencing was performed on blood. The CDR3 bases are TGTGCCAGCAGCTTTGGCGGTGTTGCTGGCTACACCTTC. It translates to CASSFGGVAGYTF. The full variable domain, completed using reference TRBV7-8 and TRBJ1-2, is GAGVSQSPRYKVAKRGQDVALRCDPISGHVSLFWYQQALGQGPEFLTYFQNEAQLDKSGLPSDRFFAERPEGSVSTLKIQRTQQEDSAVYLCASSFGGVAGYTFGSGTRLTVV.